Listed here are 23 T cell receptor beta chains from one sample, sequenced in a study of cytomegalovirus exposure and HLA in healthy donors. The PCR had 60 Vbeta and 13 Jbeta primers. TCRdb's table, derived via immunoSEQ multiplex PCR, lists solely in-frame clones and lacks some. The sample lists around 130,000 clones, about four fifths occurring once. What was sequenced was PBMCs. These receptor sequences come from a male donor in good health and CMV-seropositive.

The gene calls are TRBV9 and TRBJ2-2; a possible D gene is TRBD2 (5 bases). The CDR3 is 15 residues long. Trimming pared 1 base from V and 3 bases from J, leaving 10 bases between. The V gene's germline CDR1 is SGDLS and CDR2 YYNGEE. The CDR3 coding sequence is TGTGCCAGCAGCGTAACGCTAGCTGACACCGGGGAGCTGTTTTTT. It translates to CASSVTLADTGELFF.

V usage is TRBV28 and J usage is TRBJ1-1; tentatively, D is TRBD1 (6 bases). V lost 2 bases and J 0 bases, leaving 7 bases between the germline ends. CDR3 length: 14 amino acids. Looked up from germline, CDR1 is MDHEN and CDR2 is SYDVKM. Here the CDR3 DNA reads TGTGCCAGCAGTTTACAGGGGATGAACACTGAAGCTTTCTTT. Protein product: CASSLQGMNTEAFF.

V is TRBV4-3 and J is TRBJ2-7; a weak D match, TRBD2 (5 bases). The CDR3 runs to 15 residues. Germline CDR1 reads LGHNA; CDR2 reads YSLEER. Trimming stripped 2 bases from V and 0 bases from J, with 11 bases between. This CDR3 is CASSQQRASSYEQYF. CDR3 nucleotides: TGCGCCAGCAGCCAACAGAGGGCTAGCTCCTACGAGCAGTACTTC.

The chain has TRBV5-1 and TRBJ2-3; tentative D call: TRBD2 (6 bases). The CDR3 covers 18 residues. Trimming left V 2 bases short and J 3 bases short, with 22 bases between. Germline loops: CDR1 SGHRS, CDR2 YFSETQ. Written as DNA, the CDR3 is TGCGCCAGCAGCTTATCGGTTACAAGGTGGAGGGAAACAGATACGCAGTATTTT. Protein sequence: CASSLSVTRWRETDTQYF.

This chain's CDR3 is CASSLDGRYEQYF. Written as DNA, the CDR3 is TGCGCCAGCAGCTTGGATGGGAGATACGAGCAGTACTTC. V and J are TRBV5-1 and TRBJ2-5, with D possibly matching TRBD2 (5 bases). TRBJ2-7 matches the DNA end more closely, so the J call is doubtful. Germline CDR1 and CDR2: SGHRS and YFSETQ. This CDR3 has 13 residues.

The chain is built from TRBV29-1 and TRBJ2-5; weak D call: TRBD2 (5 bases). Germline V gene sequence: CDR1 SQVTM, CDR2 ANQGSEA. The length of the CDR3 is 15 residues. V shed 0 bases and J shed 2 bases, with 13 bases lying between them. The CDR3 DNA sequence: TGCAGCGTTGAAGATCTGGGCGGGTGGCAAGAGACCCAGTACTTC. Its protein product is CSVEDLGGWQETQYF.

This rearrangement joins TRBV5-5 to TRBJ2-7; TRBD1 matches 7 bases. The trim removed 4 bases at V and 2 bases at J, leaving 6 bases unmatched. CDR3 length: 14 amino acids. Germline loops: CDR1 SGHKS, CDR2 YYEKEE (reference sequence). For the CDR3, the DNA is TGTGCCAGCAGCCCCTGGGACAGCACCTACGAGCAGTACTTC. It encodes CASSPWDSTYEQYF.

This sequence joins TRBV5-6 and TRBJ2-4, with 12 nucleotides matching TRBD2. V lost 4 bases to trimming and J lost 1 base; unmatched junction nucleotides: 12. The CDR3 has 19 amino acids. The V gene's germline CDR1 is SGHDT and CDR2 YYEEEE. This CDR3 reads CASSQRTSGTRGAKNIQYF. DNA of the CDR3: TGTGCCAGCAGCCAGAGGACTAGCGGGACTCGAGGGGCCAAAAACATTCAGTACTTC.

V usage is TRBV5-1 and J usage is TRBJ2-3; tentative D call: TRBD2 (6 bases). This CDR3 has 14 amino acids. Trimming left V 2 bases short and J 4 bases short, with 11 bases between. Germline V gene data show CDR1 as SGHRS and CDR2 as YFSETQ. CDR3 protein: CASSFGGGPDTQYF. CDR3 nucleotide sequence: TGCGCCAGCAGCTTCGGGGGAGGCCCAGATACGCAGTATTTT.

The chain links TRBV7-8 to TRBJ1-5; D ambiguous. Germline V CDR1 and CDR2: SGHVS, FQNEAQ. Deletions cut 2 bases from V and 3 bases from J, with 8 bases between. The CDR3 runs to 14 residues. The CDR3 DNA reads TGTGCCAGCAGCTTAACAGATTCCAATCAGCCCCAGCATTTT. Amino acids: CASSLTDSNQPQHF.

This chain connects TRBV29-1 to TRBJ1-5, with 10 bases fitting TRBD1. From germline, CDR1 is SQVTM and CDR2 ANQGSEA. Germline trimming cut 2 bases from V and 6 bases from J; bases unmatched to any gene: 7. This CDR3 has 15 residues. The CDR3 region has the DNA TGCAGCGTTGAATCCCGGGACAGGGGTTCTCAGCCCCAGCATTTT. As protein: CSVESRDRGSQPQHF.

This clone has a single count. The chain combines TRBV9 with TRBJ2-5, with D perhaps TRBD1 (8 bases). Trimming stripped 3 bases from V and 5 bases from J, with 14 bases between. The CDR3 spans 14 residues. Germline V lookup: CDR1 SGDLS, CDR2 YYNGEE. CDR3 in DNA: TGTGCCAGCAGCGCAACAGGGGGAGGGGAGACCCAGTACTTC. Translated: CASSATGGGETQYF.

The V and J genes are TRBV6-6 and TRBJ2-1; D gene unclear. Trimming removed 6 bases from V and 3 bases from J, with 15 bases in between. Per germline, CDR1 MNHNY and CDR2 SVGAGI (reference sequence). The CDR3 extends over 15 amino acids. The CDR3: CASSPPRGDYNEQFF. DNA of the CDR3: TGTGCCAGCAGCCCCCCCCGCGGAGACTACAATGAGCAGTTCTTC.

This clone was observed once. The chain is built from TRBV30 and TRBJ1-6; D perhaps matches TRBD1 (6 bases). CDR3 length: 15 amino acids. Trimming took 1 base from V and 5 from J, leaving 12 bases between them. Germline V lookup: CDR1 GTSNPN, CDR2 SVGIG (reference sequence). CDR3 region: CAWSGATGDNSPLHF. In DNA form, the CDR3 reads TGTGCCTGGAGTGGGGCGACAGGCGATAATTCACCCCTCCACTTT. The whole variable domain, remainder taken from reference TRBV30 and TRBJ1-6, is SQTIHQWPATLVQPVGSPLSLECTVEGTSNPNLYWYRQAAGRGLQLLFYSVGIGQISSEVPQNLSASRPQDRQFILSSKKLLLSDSGFYLCAWSGATGDNSPLHFGNGTRLTVT.

The rearrangement links TRBV7-9 to TRBJ2-5; D is possibly TRBD1 (5 bases). The J call is uncertain, as TRBJ2-7 better fits the DNA end. The germline gives CDR1 SEHNR, CDR2 FQNEAQ (reference sequence). The CDR3 is 14 amino acids. CDR3 nucleotides: TGTGCCAGCAGCTTATCCGGCAGGGCAACCGAGCAGTACTTC. Translating gives CASSLSGRATEQYF.

This chain links TRBV19 with TRBJ1-5; TRBD1 matches 9 bases. J gave up 5 bases and V 3 bases, and 8 bases lay outside the gene matches. CDR1 is LNHDA and CDR2 is SQIVND in the germline V gene (reference sequence). The CDR3 extends over 16 amino acids. The CDR3 loop reads CASSIRTGAKDQPQHF. The DNA of the CDR3 is TGTGCCAGTAGTATCCGGACAGGGGCGAAGGATCAGCCCCAGCATTTT.

This clone was observed once. This chain connects TRBV30 to TRBJ1-5; the D is unclear. CDR3 length: 14 amino acids. CDR1 is GTSNPN and CDR2 is SVGIG in the germline V gene (reference sequence). Trimming took 3 bases from V and 5 from J, leaving 14 bases between them. The CDR3 loop is CAWSRRYTDQPQHF. The CDR3 DNA follows: TGTGCCTGGAGCCGGAGGTACACTGATCAGCCCCAGCATTTT.

There are a few counts of this clone. The genes are TRBV30 and TRBJ2-7; TRBD1 agrees at 7 bases. This CDR3 region has 14 residues. The V gene's germline CDR1 is GTSNPN and CDR2 SVGIG (reference sequence). V shed 1 base, J shed 4 bases, and the junction held 7 bases outside the gene matches. The CDR3 bases are TGTGCCTGGAGTGATGGGACAGTACTTTACGAGCAGTACTTC. It is translated as CAWSDGTVLYEQYF.

This chain uses TRBV7-2 with TRBJ2-7; 7 nucleotides match TRBD2. CDR1 and CDR2 (germline): SGHTA, FQGNSA. This CDR3 has 15 residues. Germline trimming cut 3 bases from V and 5 bases from J; bases unmatched to any gene: 10. The CDR3 coding sequence is TGTGCCAGCAGCTTCGGGGGGAGAGGGGTCGACGAGCAGTACTTC. This encodes CASSFGGRGVDEQYF. The full variable domain, its missing parts supplied by reference TRBV7-2 and TRBJ2-7, is GAGVSQSPSNKVTEKGKDVELRCDPISGHTALYWYRQSLGQGLEFLIYFQGNSAPDKSGLPSDRFSAERTGGSVSTLTIQRTQQEDSAVYLCASSFGGRGVDEQYFGPGTRLTVT.

The rearrangement joins TRBV9 to TRBJ1-2; D is uncertain. V was pared by 0 bases and J by 3 bases, with 15 bases between. The CDR3 contains 16 residues. Germline CDR1 and CDR2: SGDLS and YYNGEE. CDR3 residues: CASSVAWEGGHYGYTF. The CDR3 bases are TGTGCCAGCAGCGTAGCTTGGGAGGGAGGTCACTATGGCTACACCTTC.

V and J are TRBV9 and TRBJ2-3; D is unclear. The CDR3 is made up of 15 amino acids. The germline V and J ends were trimmed by 4 bases and 2 bases, with 14 bases remaining between them. CDR1 is SGDLS, CDR2 YYNGEE, per germline. The chain's CDR3 is CASSPLKEATDTQYF. CDR3 nucleotides: TGTGCCAGCAGCCCCCTAAAAGAGGCCACAGATACGCAGTATTTT.

This clone was seen a few times. Other DNA sequences in this specimen translate into the identical CDR3. V is TRBV5-1 and J is TRBJ2-7, with D tentatively TRBD2 (7 bases). Germline CDR1 and CDR2: SGHRS and YFSETQ. Trimming took 4 bases from V and 5 from J, leaving 22 bases between them. The CDR3 is 16 residues long. CDR3 in amino acids: CASSRGGGARSDEQYF. The CDR3 DNA reads as TGCGCCAGCAGCCGCGGAGGGGGGGCTCGGAGTGACGAGCAGTACTTC.

The V call is TRBV7-3, the J call TRBJ2-1; 11 bases are shared with TRBD2. CDR1 and CDR2 (germline): SGHTA, FQGTGA. V was pared by 5 bases and J by 7 bases, with 13 bases of the junction left unmatched. The CDR3 totals 17 residues. CDR3 amino acids: CASSPILAGGGKNEQFF. Here the CDR3 DNA reads TGTGCCAGCAGCCCCATTCTAGCGGGAGGAGGGAAGAATGAGCAGTTCTTC.